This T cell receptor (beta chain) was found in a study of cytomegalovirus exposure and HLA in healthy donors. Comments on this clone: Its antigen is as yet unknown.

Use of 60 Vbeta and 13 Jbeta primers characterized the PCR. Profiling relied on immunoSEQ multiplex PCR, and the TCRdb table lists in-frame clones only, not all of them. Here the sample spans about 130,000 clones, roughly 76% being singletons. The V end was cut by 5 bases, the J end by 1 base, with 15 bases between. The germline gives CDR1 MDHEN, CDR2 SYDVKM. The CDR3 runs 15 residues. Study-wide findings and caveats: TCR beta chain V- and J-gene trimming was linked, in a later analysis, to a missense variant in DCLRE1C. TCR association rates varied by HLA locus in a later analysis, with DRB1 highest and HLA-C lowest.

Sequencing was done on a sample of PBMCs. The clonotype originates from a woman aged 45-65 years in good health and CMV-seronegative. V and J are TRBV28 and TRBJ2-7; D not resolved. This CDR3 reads CASSTADIPSYEQYF. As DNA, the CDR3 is TGTGCCAGCAGTACCGCAGATATCCCTTCCTACGAGCAGTACTTC.